These T cell receptor beta chains were read from a single sample in a study of monozygotic twins with inflammatory bowel disease. For each CDR3 protein, TCRdb gives one entry from its re-call of the 5' RACE reads, without DNA. The repertoire shows some 210,000 distinct CDR3 sequences; the top ten hold 1.5% to 2%. Material for sequencing was blood. The receptors here all came from a human donor with ulcerative colitis or Crohn's disease, or a healthy co-twin of an affected twin (not recorded which). The CDR3 runs from the conserved cysteine through the conserved F or W. Each record gives: V gene, J gene, CDR3 protein.

TRBV12-3/TRBV12-4	TRBJ2-6	CASSYPVGSGANVLTF
TRBV14	TRBJ1-2	CASSRSGAWGGYTF
TRBV20-1	TRBJ1-5	CSAPGGGLPNSNQPQHF
TRBV4-1	TRBJ1-1	CASSRPGQNTEAFF
TRBV5-1	TRBJ2-5	CASSWSFSLLSGAGETQYF
TRBV25-1	TRBJ2-2	CASSESKDTGELFF
TRBV7-6	TRBJ1-2	CASSRGPTNYGYTF
TRBV10-3	TRBJ2-7	CAVGGQGAYEQYF
TRBV3-1	TRBJ2-1	CASSQVSSDEQFF
TRBV4-1	TRBJ2-5	CASSPGPLETQYF
TRBV27	TRBJ1-1	CASSQRTGLTEAFF
TRBV5-1	TRBJ1-1	CASSLAWGTEAFF
TRBV7-2	TRBJ2-3	CASSLRAGPDTQYF
TRBV6-1	TRBJ1-4	CASSNDLLHEKLFF
TRBV10-3	TRBJ2-7	CASNAGTGGVEQYF
TRBV5-5	TRBJ2-5	CASSPRSVQETQYF
TRBV18	TRBJ2-1	CASSPPGLAGDNEQFF
TRBV7-8	TRBJ2-3	CASSFPTGSENTQYF
TRBV20-1	TRBJ1-4	CSARDDWGQGEKLFF
TRBV18	TRBJ1-2	CASSLIQGEDYGYTF
TRBV7-9	TRBJ1-2	CASSPDRTAIYGYTF
TRBV10-3	TRBJ2-5	CAIRKGLAGGSQETQYF
TRBV7-9	TRBJ2-2	CASSLGGALHGELFF
TRBV5-1	TRBJ2-1	CASSPAASDNEQFF
TRBV12-3/TRBV12-4	TRBJ2-1	CASSPGGRGGRGDEQFF
TRBV19	TRBJ1-5	CASSGGASLFQPQHF
TRBV10-3	TRBJ1-2	CATSGTGSSGYTF
TRBV19	TRBJ2-1	CASSFLRDRINEQFF
TRBV3-1	TRBJ2-4	CASSSRAQNIQYF
TRBV2	TRBJ2-7	CASRFGDHTYEQYF
TRBV6-1	TRBJ1-1	CASNKDRGLTNLNTEAFF
TRBV15	TRBJ1-6	CATSRAGESPLHF
TRBV7-2	TRBJ1-6	CASSLLPGRESPLHF
TRBV6-5	TRBJ1-4	CASSYSTGRATNEKLFF
TRBV11-2	TRBJ2-3	CASSLPTGGTDTQYF
TRBV11-2	TRBJ2-7	CASSLGGQGGSYEQYF
TRBV5-1	TRBJ2-2	CASSLSGTVTGELFF
TRBV27	TRBJ2-3	CASSLMPLVGGATDTQYF
TRBV20-1	TRBJ1-3	CSARDRVLQGNTIYF
TRBV10-3	TRBJ2-4	CAISESTGINIQYF
TRBV5-1	TRBJ2-2	CASSLVVTGTNTGELFF
TRBV20-1	TRBJ1-5	CSASVGNQNQPQHF
TRBV11-2	TRBJ2-7	CASGLGSGYEQYF
TRBV5-6	TRBJ1-2	CASSPDREGGYTF
TRBV6-5	TRBJ1-2	CASSYSRTGWSGNYGYTF
TRBV19	TRBJ2-3	CASSEWGTDTQYF
TRBV20-1	TRBJ1-2	CTPKGGNYGYTF
TRBV20-1	TRBJ1-6	CSARDLGQGANNSPLHF
TRBV12-3/TRBV12-4	TRBJ1-1	CASSFLGAATEAFF
TRBV5-1	TRBJ2-3	CASSLTTGITDTQYF
TRBV7-2	TRBJ1-2	CASSLGQGSSYGYTF
TRBV7-7	TRBJ2-5	CASSLTGGRETQYF
TRBV18	TRBJ1-2	CASSRTPGQGLPMATSYTF
TRBV5-6	TRBJ2-1	CASSLWSYNEQFF
TRBV5-1	TRBJ2-6	CASSLQGLLDGANVLTF
TRBV7-2	TRBJ1-5	CASSLVHSSNQPQHF
TRBV20-1	TRBJ2-7	CSAGDRHVHEQYF
TRBV5-1	TRBJ2-3	CASSVGGGPTDTQYF
TRBV27	TRBJ2-7	CASSLGYRAYEQYF
TRBV11-2	TRBJ1-6	CASSLGTGLGYSYNSPLHF